A single sample is the source of the 26 T cell receptor beta chains below, sequenced in a study of control samples from healthy donors and cancer patients. Generated by immunoSEQ multiplex PCR, the TCRdb table keeps only in-frame clones and is missing some. The sample yields some 40,000 clones, about 86% seen once. Sequencing used PBMCs. The receptors were gathered from an older woman with lung cancer.

The chain joins TRBV6-5 to TRBJ2-6; weak D call: TRBD1 (5 bases). The CDR3 consists of 14 residues. Germline V gene sequence: CDR1 MNHEY, CDR2 SVGAGI. The V end lost 6 bases, the J end lost 4 bases, and 10 bases lay between the germline ends. The DNA of the CDR3 is TGTGCCAGCAGATCCAGGGAAGGGGCCAACGTCCTGACTTTC. This translates into CASRSREGANVLTF.

The V gene is TRBV19, the J gene TRBJ2-5; TRBD2 aligns across 8 bases. Unmatched junction bases numbered 10, after V lost 3 bases and J lost 4 bases. Germline lookup yields CDR1 LNHDA and CDR2 SQIVND (reference sequence). There are 16 residues in the CDR3. Written as DNA, the CDR3 is TGTGCCAGTAGTATCAGCGGGAGTGGTTATACAGAGACCCAGTACTTC. Its translation is CASSISGSGYTETQYF.

The chain joins TRBV20-1 to TRBJ2-1; D unclear. The CDR3 is 10 amino acids. Trimming cost V 5 bases and J 4 bases, with 3 bases left between them. Germline V gene lookup returns CDR1 DFQATT and CDR2 SNEGSKA (reference sequence). In DNA, the CDR3 is TGCAGTGCTGGGTACAATGAGCAGTTCTTC. This gives the protein CSAGYNEQFF.

The sample holds a few counts of this clone. The chain couples TRBV6-5 to TRBJ2-5; a weak D match, TRBD2 (6 bases). Looked up from germline, CDR1 is MNHEY and CDR2 is SVGAGI. The CDR3 spans 14 residues. Trimming stripped 2 bases from V and 3 bases from J, with 10 bases between. The CDR3 spells CASSYGGAEETQYF. DNA of the CDR3: TGTGCCAGCAGTTACGGAGGGGCAGAAGAGACCCAGTACTTC.

The chain recombines TRBV12-2 with TRBJ2-5; TRBD2, the table's D call, was not compared with the DNA. TRBV12-2 is labeled a pseudogene. This CDR3 comprises 16 residues. DNA for the CDR3: TGTGCAAGTCGCCCCCGACTAGCGGGGCACCAAGAGACCCAGTACTTC. Amino acids: CASRPRLAGHQETQYF.

The chain links TRBV19 to TRBJ2-5; no firm D call. Trimming removed 6 bases from V and 2 bases from J, with 13 bases in between. The CDR3 extends over 14 amino acids. Germline CDR1 reads LNHDA; CDR2 reads SQIVND (reference sequence). The CDR3 is CASSPGRFQETQYF. The CDR3 nucleotides are TGTGCCAGTAGCCCCGGGCGGTTTCAAGAGACCCAGTACTTC.

The chain combines TRBV25-1 with TRBJ2-1; D is undetermined. CDR1 MGHDK and CDR2 SYGVNS come from the germline V gene. V dropped 7 bases and J dropped 6 bases, with 7 bases sitting between them. The CDR3 runs 11 residues. The CDR3 here is CASTRGNEQFF. CDR3 DNA sequence: TGTGCCAGCACGAGAGGCAATGAGCAGTTCTTC.

This chain joins TRBV6-1 and TRBJ2-1; 11 bases map to TRBD2. Germline CDR1 reads MNHNS; CDR2 reads SASEGT. The CDR3 extends over 18 amino acids. Losses at the gene ends were 4 bases for V and 4 bases for J; bases not matched to a gene: 12. In nucleotides, the CDR3 is TGTGCCAGCAGTGGTCCTTTAGCGGGGGGGTACAGATACAATGAGCAGTTCTTC. It is translated as CASSGPLAGGYRYNEQFF.

Here the CDR3 DNA reads TGCAGCGTCCGACAGGCCGGGGATACGCAGTATTTT. It yields the protein CSVRQAGDTQYF. The chain is built from TRBV29-1 and TRBJ2-3, with D perhaps matching TRBD1 (6 bases). Per germline, CDR1 SQVTM and CDR2 ANQGSEA. Between the trimmed V and J ends, which lost 6 bases and 6 bases, there was a span of 13 bases. The length of the CDR3 is 12 residues.

The CDR3 loop reads CASSRTSNYGYTF. The CDR3 coding sequence is TGTGCCAGCAGTCGTACATCTAACTATGGCTACACCTTC. J is TRBJ1-2 and V is TRBV6-5; D is unclear. CDR3 size: 13 residues. V was pared by 5 bases and J by 0 bases, with 7 bases between. Germline assignment: CDR1 MNHEY and CDR2 SVGAGI.

This sequence joins TRBV6-2 or TRBV6-3 and TRBJ2-5; a weak D match, TRBD2 (5 bases). CDR1 MNHEY and CDR2 SVGEGT come from the germline V gene. V was shortened by 1 base and J by 4 bases, with 19 bases between the two germline ends. The CDR3 contains 17 residues. Here the CDR3 DNA reads TGTGCCAGCAGTTACTTCCGACGACTACTCCGAGGAGAGACCCAGTACTTC. This codes for CASSYFRRLLRGETQYF.

The CDR3 sequence is CASSLPGNYGYTF. The CDR3 DNA reads TGTGCCAGCAGTCTCCCGGGCAACTATGGCTACACCTTC. The V and J genes are TRBV6-2 or TRBV6-3 and TRBJ1-2; no definite D call. Germline loops: CDR1 MNHEY, CDR2 SVGEGT. This CDR3 is 13 amino acids long. V was trimmed by 5 bases and J by 2 bases, leaving 9 bases between them.

DNA of the CDR3: TGTGCCATCAGGGACTCAGACCCCGGGGAGCTGTTTTTT. It is translated as CAIRDSDPGELFF. The chain couples TRBV10-3 to TRBJ2-2, with D possibly being TRBD2 (5 bases). Germline V gives CDR1 ENHRY, CDR2 SYGVKD. The length of the CDR3 is 13 residues. With 6 bases removed from V and 6 bases from J, the gap between germline ends came to 11 bases.

The chain recombines TRBV27 with TRBJ2-2, with TRBD1 matching over 7 bases. J was trimmed by 1 base and V by 4 bases; bases with no gene match: 3. Germline V gene data show CDR1 as MNHEY and CDR2 as SMNVEV (reference sequence). The CDR3 is made up of 15 amino acids. CDR3 sequence reads: CASSSGQQNTGELFF. The CDR3 region has the DNA TGTGCCAGCAGTTCGGGACAGCAGAACACCGGGGAGCTGTTTTTT.

This clone was counted a few times. The CDR3 reads CASATGQVNQPQHF. CDR3 DNA: TGTGCTAGTGCCACGGGACAAGTCAATCAGCCCCAGCATTTT. This chain connects TRBV12-5 to TRBJ1-5; tentative D call: TRBD1 (6 bases). The V and J ends lost 7 bases and 3 bases respectively, with 13 bases between them. Germline-derived CDR1 and CDR2 are LGHNT and FRNRAP. The length of the CDR3 is 14 residues.

The chain carries TRBV7-8 and TRBJ1-5; no reliable D call. The CDR3 runs to 15 residues. Looked up from germline, CDR1 is SGHVS and CDR2 is FQNEAQ. Trimming stripped 3 bases from V and 0 bases from J, with 9 bases between. DNA for the CDR3: TGTGCCAGCAGCTTTGACGGCTATAGCAATCAGCCCCAGCATTTT. It encodes CASSFDGYSNQPQHF.

V and J are TRBV10-1 and TRBJ2-7, with D tentatively TRBD2 (6 bases). Germline values: CDR1 WNHNN, CDR2 SYGVQD (reference sequence). CDR3 length: 14 amino acids. Trimming removed 3 bases from V and 2 bases from J, with 11 bases in between. In DNA form, the CDR3 reads TGCGCCAGCAGTGACCGGGGGAACGCCTACGAGCAGTACTTC. This translates into CASSDRGNAYEQYF.

This chain joins TRBV10-1 and TRBJ2-5, with 12 bases matching TRBD1. There are 15 residues in the CDR3. Unmatched junction bases numbered 3, after V lost 4 bases and J lost 3 bases. Germline V CDR1 and CDR2: WNHNN, SYGVQD (reference sequence). The CDR3 is CASSAGTGGEETQYF. CDR3 coding DNA: TGCGCCAGCAGTGCCGGGACAGGGGGCGAAGAGACCCAGTACTTC.

The chain is built from TRBV18 and TRBJ1-2; D is undetermined. The CDR3 contains 19 residues. Trimming took 1 base from V and 2 from J, leaving 23 bases between them. Germline CDR1 reads KGHSH; CDR2 reads LQKENI. CDR3 sequence reads: CASSPRAPGRAGENYGYTF. The CDR3 bases are TGTGCCAGCTCACCACGCGCGCCGGGGAGGGCCGGGGAGAACTATGGCTACACCTTC.

The CDR3, as DNA: TGTGCCAGCACCACAGGGGCCTCGAACACCGGGGAGCTGTTTTTT. As protein: CASTTGASNTGELFF. The rearrangement links TRBV11-3 to TRBJ2-2; 7 nucleotides match TRBD1. Trimming at V came to 7 bases and at J to 0 bases, leaving 5 bases not matched to a gene. Germline assignment: CDR1 SGHNT and CDR2 YENEEA. The CDR3 length is 15 residues.

Judged by abundance, this clone is medium-sized (0.01 to 0.1%). Here the CDR3 DNA reads TGTGCCAGCAGCGTCACTGGTGGGACTGAAGCTTTCTTT. The encoded protein is CASSVTGGTEAFF. The gene calls are TRBV6-4 and TRBJ1-1; D is unresolved. There are 13 residues in the CDR3. Trimming cost V 6 bases and J 5 bases, with 13 bases left between them. The germline V gene has CDR1 MRHNA and CDR2 SNTAGT.

CDR3 DNA sequence: TGCGCCAGCAGCCAGATTCCAGGTGTAAGCGGCTACACCTTC. Translation gives CASSQIPGVSGYTF. The chain uses TRBV4-1 and TRBJ1-2; the D is unclear. CDR1 and CDR2 from the germline V gene are MGHRA and YSYEKL. The CDR3 length is 14 residues. The V end lost 3 bases, the J end lost 8 bases, and 16 bases lay between the germline ends.

The chain employs TRBV10-3 and TRBJ2-7, with D possibly matching TRBD1 (5 bases). The CDR3 length is 15 residues. The V gene's germline CDR1 is ENHRY and CDR2 SYGVKD. V shed 1 base and J shed 0 bases, with 10 bases lying between them. Here the CDR3 reads CAISELDTNSYEQYF. The CDR3 DNA sequence: TGTGCCATCAGTGAGTTGGACACTAACTCCTACGAGCAGTACTTC.

The table lists this clone with a count of one. As DNA, the CDR3 is TGCAGCGTTGATACCGGGACAGTCTATGGCTACACCTTC. Protein product: CSVDTGTVYGYTF. The chain is built from TRBV29-1 and TRBJ1-2, with 7 bases fitting TRBD1. V lost 3 bases and J lost 4; bases outside the gene matches: 5. Germline V CDR1 and CDR2: SQVTM, ANQGSEA. CDR3 length equals 13 residues.

This sequence joins TRBV2 and TRBJ1-3; D is unresolved. Trimming removed 0 bases from V and 0 bases from J, with 6 bases in between. The length of the CDR3 is 15 residues. The germline V gene encodes CDR1 SNHLY and CDR2 FYNNEI. CDR3 sequence: CASSEARTSGNTIYF. The CDR3 nucleotides are TGTGCCAGCAGTGAAGCTCGGACCTCTGGAAACACCATATATTTT.

The chain has TRBV27 and TRBJ2-1; 9 bases match TRBD2. Per germline, CDR1 MNHEY and CDR2 SMNVEV (reference sequence). Trimming removed 2 bases from V and 4 bases from J; junction bases left unmatched: 3. CDR3 length: 15 residues. The DNA of the CDR3 is TGTGCCAGCAGTTTAACTAGCGGGCCTTACAATGAGCAGTTCTTC. Protein: CASSLTSGPYNEQFF.